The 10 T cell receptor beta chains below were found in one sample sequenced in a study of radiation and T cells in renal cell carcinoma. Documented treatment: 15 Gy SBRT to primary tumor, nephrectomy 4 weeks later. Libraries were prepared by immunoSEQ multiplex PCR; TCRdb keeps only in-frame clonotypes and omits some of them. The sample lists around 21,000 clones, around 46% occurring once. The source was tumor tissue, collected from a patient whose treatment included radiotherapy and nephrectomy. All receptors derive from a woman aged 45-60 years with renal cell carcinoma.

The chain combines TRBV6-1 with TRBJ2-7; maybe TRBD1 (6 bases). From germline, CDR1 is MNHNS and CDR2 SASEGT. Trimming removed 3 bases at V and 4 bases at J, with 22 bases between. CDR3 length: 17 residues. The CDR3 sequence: CASSDMGARGTKYEQYF. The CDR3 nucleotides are TGTGCCAGCAGTGACATGGGGGCGAGGGGGACCAAATACGAGCAGTACTTC.

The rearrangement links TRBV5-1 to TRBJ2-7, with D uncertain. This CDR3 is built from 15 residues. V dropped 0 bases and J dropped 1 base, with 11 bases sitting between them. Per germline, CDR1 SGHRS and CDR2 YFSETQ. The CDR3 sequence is CASSLDTYNSYEQYF. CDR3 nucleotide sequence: TGCGCCAGCAGCTTGGACACGTACAATTCCTACGAGCAGTACTTC.

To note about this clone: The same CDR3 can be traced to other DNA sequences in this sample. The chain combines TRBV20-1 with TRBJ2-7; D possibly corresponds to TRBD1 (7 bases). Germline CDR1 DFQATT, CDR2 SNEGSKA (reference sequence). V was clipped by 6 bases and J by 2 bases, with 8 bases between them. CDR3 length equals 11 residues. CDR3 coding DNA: TGCAGTGCCAGGGGGGCCTACGAGCAGTACTTC. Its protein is CSARGAYEQYF.

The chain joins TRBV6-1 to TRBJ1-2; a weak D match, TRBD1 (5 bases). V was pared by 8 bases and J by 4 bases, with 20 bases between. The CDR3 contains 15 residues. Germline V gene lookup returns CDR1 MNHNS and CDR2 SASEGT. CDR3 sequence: CASGSNRDRTYGYTF. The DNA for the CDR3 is TGTGCCAGCGGATCAAACCGGGACCGGACCTATGGCTACACCTTC.

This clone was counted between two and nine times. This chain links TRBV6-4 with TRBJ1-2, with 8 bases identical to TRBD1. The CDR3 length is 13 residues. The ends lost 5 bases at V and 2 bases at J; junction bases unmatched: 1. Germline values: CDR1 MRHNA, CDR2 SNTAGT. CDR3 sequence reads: CASSRDRNYGYTF. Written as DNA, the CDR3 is TGTGCCAGCAGTCGGGACAGGAACTATGGCTACACCTTC.

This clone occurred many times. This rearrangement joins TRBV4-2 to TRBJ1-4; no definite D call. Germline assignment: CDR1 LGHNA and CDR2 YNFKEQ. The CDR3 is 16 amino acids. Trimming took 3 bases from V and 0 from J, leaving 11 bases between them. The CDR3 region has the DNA TGTGCCAGCAGCCACGGAGGGTCAGCAACTAATGAAAAACTGTTTTTT. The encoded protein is CASSHGGSATNEKLFF.

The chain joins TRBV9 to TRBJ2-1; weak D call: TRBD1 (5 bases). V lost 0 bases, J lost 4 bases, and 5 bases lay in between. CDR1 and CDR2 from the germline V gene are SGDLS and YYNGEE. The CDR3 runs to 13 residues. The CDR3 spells CASSVEGYNEQFF. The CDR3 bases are TGTGCCAGCAGCGTAGAGGGGTACAATGAGCAGTTCTTC.

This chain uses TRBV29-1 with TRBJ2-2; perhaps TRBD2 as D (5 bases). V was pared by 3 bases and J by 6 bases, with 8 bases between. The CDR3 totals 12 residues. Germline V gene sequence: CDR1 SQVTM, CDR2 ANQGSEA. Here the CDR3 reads CSVDGESGELFF. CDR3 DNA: TGCAGCGTTGATGGGGAGTCCGGGGAGCTGTTTTTT.

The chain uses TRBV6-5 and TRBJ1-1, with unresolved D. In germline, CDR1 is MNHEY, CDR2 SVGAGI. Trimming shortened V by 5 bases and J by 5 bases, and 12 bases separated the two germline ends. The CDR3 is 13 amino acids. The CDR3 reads CASSRAVGTEAFF. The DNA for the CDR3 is TGTGCCAGCAGTCGGGCGGTTGGAACTGAAGCTTTCTTT.

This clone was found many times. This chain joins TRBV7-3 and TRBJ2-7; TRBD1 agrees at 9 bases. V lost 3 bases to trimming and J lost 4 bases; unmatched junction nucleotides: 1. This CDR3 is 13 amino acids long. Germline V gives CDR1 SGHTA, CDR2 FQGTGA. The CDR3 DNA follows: TGTGCCAGCAGCTTTGGGACAGGGTACGAGCAGTACTTC. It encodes CASSFGTGYEQYF.